This T cell receptor (beta chain) was identified during a study of blood T cell repertoires in COVID-19. About the study: Sites in the United States, Italy and Spain provided acute and convalescent COVID-19 samples. PBMCs, B-cell-depleted T cells, or T cells provided the cDNA or gDNA that made up the material.

Study processing details: Amplifying reference gene primers gave estimates of nucleated cell counts. Generated by immunoSEQ multiplex PCR, the TCRdb table keeps only in-frame clones and is missing some. From that table come the V and J calls and clone size; the DNA was used to work out D and trimming. The top ten hold 9.8% of the sample, which has roughly 100,000 clones, around 79% seen once. V was pared by 0 bases and J by 5 bases, with 8 bases between. This CDR3 has 13 amino acids. Per the germline V gene, CDR1 is SGHRS and CDR2 is YFSETQ. The chain combines TRBV5-1 with TRBJ1-2; D is uncertain. This clonotype originated in a woman older than 75 with acute or convalescent COVID-19. The sample consisted of peripheral blood. The chain's CDR3 is CASSLESQYGYTF. In DNA, the CDR3 is TGCGCCAGCAGCTTGGAAAGCCAATATGGCTACACCTTC. The full variable domain, completed using reference TRBV5-1 and TRBJ1-2, is KAGVTQTPRYLIKTRGQQVTLSCSPISGHRSVSWYQQTPGQGLQFLFEYFSETQRNKGNFPGRFSGRQFSNSRSEMNVSTLELGDSALYLCASSLESQYGYTFGSGTRLTVV.